This TCR beta chain was found in a study of CD8+ T cells in alopecia areata (dated by TCRdb to the late 2010s). General notes on the study: Treated patients were enrolled in an open-label pilot trial of oral tofacitinib, 5 to 10 mg twice daily, for moderate-to-severe alopecia areata. Tofacitinib was given for 6 to 18 months, followed by 6 months of follow-up off drug to assess delayed response and recurrence. Biopsies were taken from tofacitinib-treated patients at baseline and again at 4 and 24 weeks into treatment, and several of those patients also had a later scalp biopsy. In treated patients, disease severity was measured using the SALT score, which gives the percentage of scalp surface area affected. RNA was extracted with the PAXgene miRNA kit for fixed scalp, the miRNeasy kit for PBMCs, and the RNeasy kit for mouse skin. To study T cell clonal expansion in alopecia areata, the researchers applied high-throughput TCRbeta sequencing to both the C3H/HeJ mouse model and human patients. Scalp tissue and sorted CD4+ and CD8+ peripheral blood T cells from patchy and totalis/universalis alopecia areata patients and from healthy controls were covered by human TCRbeta sequencing. Scalp clonality was compared among normal scalp (n=4), patchy alopecia areata scalp (n=8), and alopecia totalis/universalis scalp (n=8). Amplification of TCRbeta CDR3 regions was done by immunoSEQ multiplex PCR using 35 Vbeta forward primers and 13 Jbeta reverse primers.

The receptor library was made with the immunoSEQ multiplex PCR assay. To provide template for TCR sequencing, every sample had RNA extracted and reverse transcribed into cDNA. SuperScript III was used to make first-strand cDNA, primed with a 2:1 mix of oligo-dT and random hexamers. A synthetic immune receptor repertoire was used to gauge amplification bias, and whatever bias remained was removed computationally. Per the original workflow: After raw reads were preprocessed to remove errors, the CDR3 was defined following IMGT conventions as running from the conserved cysteine to phenylalanine. To get clonality, Shannon entropy was normalized by log2 of the number of productive unique TCRs and the result was subtracted from 1. CD4 or CD8 identity of scalp clones was inferred by cross-referencing scalp TCRbeta sequences with sorted blood CD4 and CD8 repertoires. TCRdb provides this immuneACCESS table in a form limited to in-frame rearrangements. Some clones are lacking; in checked studies, under half of them reflect an unresolved V gene, and why the rest are absent is not known. The D gene and trimming were derived from the DNA, and the V and J assignments and clone size from that table. This sample lists around 270,000 clones; roughly 64% were detected once. The top ten clonotypes cover over 1.5% of the sample.

V drops 0 bases and J drops 0 bases, leaving 9 bases in between. According to the germline V gene, CDR1 reads MGHRA and CDR2 reads YSYEKL. The CDR3 goes from the cysteine to the phenylalanine over 16 residues. The kept DNA is CDR3 alone, 48 bases in frame from the first base. A remark on this clone: No cognate antigen has been identified for it. No base quality values were provided; no much bigger clone lies one nucleotide off.

The study at large found these results: Shared TCR sequences between patients were less evident than in mice, which may be partly attributable to HLA diversity in the patient population. Tofacitinib significantly decreased scalp clonality and the number of expanded CD8+ clones among the top 100 scalp clones. Compared with normal scalp, lesional scalp had higher clonality and more expanded CD8+ clones, particularly in alopecia totalis/universalis, a pattern that suggests antigenic drive. Unlike mouse skin, where gammadelta T cells dominate, normal human skin contains resident alphabeta T cells that get sequenced too, which complicates analysis of the scalp TCR repertoire. Because the treated cohort was small and had just a single nonresponder, larger studies are needed to establish links between baseline CD8+ expansion and response. Many expanded lesional clones persisted in scalp and blood during tofacitinib treatment, which may partly explain relapse after stopping treatment.

The sample's time point label is to be understood as: roughly 24 weeks on oral tofacitinib. The treatment or condition label of this sample denotes: oral pan-JAK inhibitor, 5-10 mg twice daily. Peripheral blood and lesional scalp punch biopsies were obtained from patients with alopecia areata. PBMCs were separated by density centrifugation and stained for CD3, CD4 and CD8, after which CD4+ and CD8+ T cells were sorted on a FACSAria. Sequencing used CD4+ T cells sorted from blood, obtained at week 24, from a patient treated with tofacitinib. The TCR comes from a human donor with alopecia areata. Recombination joined TRBV4-1 with TRBJ1-5; a tentative D match to TRBD1 spans 5 bases. Here the CDR3 is given as CASSQDRENSNQPQHF. The bases are TGCGCCAGCAGCCAAGACAGGGAGAATAGCAATCAGCCCCAGCATTTT.